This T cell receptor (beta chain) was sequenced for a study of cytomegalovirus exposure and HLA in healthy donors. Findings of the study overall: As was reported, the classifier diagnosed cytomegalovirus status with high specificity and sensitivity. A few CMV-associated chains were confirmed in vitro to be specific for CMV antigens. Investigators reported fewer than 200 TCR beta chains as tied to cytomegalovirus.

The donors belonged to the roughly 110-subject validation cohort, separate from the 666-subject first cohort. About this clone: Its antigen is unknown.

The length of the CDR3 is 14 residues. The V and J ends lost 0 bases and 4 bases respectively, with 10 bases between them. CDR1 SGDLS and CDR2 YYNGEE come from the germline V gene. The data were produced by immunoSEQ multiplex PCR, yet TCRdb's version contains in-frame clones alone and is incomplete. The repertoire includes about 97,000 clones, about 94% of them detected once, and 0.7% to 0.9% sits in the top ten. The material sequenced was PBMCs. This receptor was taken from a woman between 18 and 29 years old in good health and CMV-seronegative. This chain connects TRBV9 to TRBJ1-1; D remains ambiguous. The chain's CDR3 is CASSVEGRSTEAFF. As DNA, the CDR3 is TGTGCCAGCAGCGTAGAAGGGAGGAGCACTGAAGCTTTCTTT. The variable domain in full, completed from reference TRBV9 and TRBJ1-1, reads DSGVTQTPKHLITATGQRVTLRCSPRSGDLSVYWYQQSLDQGLQFLIQYYNGEERAKGNILERFSAQQFPDLHSELNLSSLELGDSALYFCASSVEGRSTEAFFGQGTRLTVV.